A single sample gave rise to the 32 T cell receptor beta chains below, sequenced in a study of blood T cell repertoires in COVID-19. Generated by immunoSEQ multiplex PCR, the TCRdb table keeps only in-frame clones and is missing some. The sample consists of 150,000 to 200,000 clones, 80% to 90% of them appearing once. Sequencing was done on a sample of peripheral blood. Receptor source: a man in his 60s with acute or convalescent COVID-19.

The rearrangement links TRBV7-2 to TRBJ1-2; the match to TRBD1 covers 8 bases. This CDR3 has 15 amino acids. Germline V gene sequence: CDR1 SGHTA, CDR2 FQGNSA. J gave up 2 bases and V 5 bases, and 7 bases lay outside the gene matches. In DNA form, the CDR3 reads TGTGCCAGCAGCCCCGGACAGGGCTTAAACTATGGCTACACCTTC. Translation gives CASSPGQGLNYGYTF.

CDR3 amino acids: CASSRFQTYNEQFF. Written as DNA, the CDR3 is TGTGCCAGTAGTAGATTCCAGACCTACAATGAGCAGTTCTTC. This chain joins TRBV19 and TRBJ2-1; D not certain. The CDR3 is 14 residues long. V was pared by 4 bases and J by 2 bases, with 9 bases between. Per the germline V gene, CDR1 is LNHDA and CDR2 is SQIVND (reference sequence).

This clone has only one observation. The chain combines TRBV5-1 with TRBJ2-1; TRBD1 matches at 7 bases. The CDR3 has 15 amino acids. Germline CDR1 reads SGHRS; CDR2 reads YFSETQ. V gave up 4 bases and J gave up 5 bases; unmatched junction bases: 9. The CDR3 is CASSETGYSNNEQFF. In nucleotides, the CDR3 is TGCGCCAGCAGCGAGACAGGGTACAGTAACAATGAGCAGTTCTTC.

J is TRBJ2-7 and V is TRBV11-3; the D is unclear. The CDR3 runs 12 residues. V lost 5 bases and J 4 bases, leaving 9 bases between the germline ends. Germline V CDR1 and CDR2: SGHNT, YENEEA. This CDR3 is CASSANSYEQYF. CDR3 nucleotide sequence: TGTGCCAGCAGCGCCAACTCATACGAGCAGTACTTC.

The chain joins TRBV6-6 to TRBJ1-5, with 8 bases that match TRBD1. Losses at the gene ends were 4 bases for V and 5 bases for J; bases not matched to a gene: 4. This CDR3 is built from 14 residues. Germline CDR1 is MNHNY and CDR2 is SVGAGI (reference sequence). CDR3 in DNA: TGTGCCAGCAGTTTCGGACAGGGCCATCAGCCCCAGCATTTT. This codes for CASSFGQGHQPQHF.

The chain employs TRBV10-3 and TRBJ1-2; tentative D call: TRBD1 (5 bases). Germline values: CDR1 ENHRY, CDR2 SYGVKD. The V gene lost 5 bases and the J gene lost 0 bases, with 13 bases spanning the gap. The CDR3 has 15 amino acids. The CDR3 reads CAISPGEGTNYGYTF. The CDR3 DNA sequence: TGTGCCATCAGTCCGGGGGAGGGGACTAACTATGGCTACACCTTC.

The chain joins TRBV4-1 to TRBJ1-5, with D uncertain. Trimming stripped 5 bases from V and 3 bases from J, with 20 bases between. Germline lookup yields CDR1 MGHRA and CDR2 YSYEKL. The length of the CDR3 is 17 residues. The CDR3 region is CASSNPGGKRVNQPQHF. The CDR3 coding sequence is TGCGCCAGCAGCAACCCTGGAGGGAAAAGGGTCAATCAGCCCCAGCATTTT.

The V call is TRBV5-1, the J call TRBJ1-1, with D tentatively TRBD1 (5 bases). V was pared by 2 bases and J by 5 bases, with 16 bases between. CDR1 is SGHRS, CDR2 YFSETQ, per germline. The CDR3 is 15 amino acids. The CDR3: CASSFGGSSGTEAFF. The CDR3 DNA reads as TGCGCCAGCAGCTTTGGGGGGTCATCGGGTACTGAAGCTTTCTTT.

V is TRBV27 and J is TRBJ1-6; tentatively, D is TRBD1 (6 bases). V was trimmed by 3 bases and J by 6 bases, leaving 9 bases between them. The V gene's germline CDR1 is MNHEY and CDR2 SMNVEV (reference sequence). The CDR3 runs to 14 residues. Here the CDR3 reads CASSFRGPNSPLHF. The CDR3, as DNA: TGTGCCAGCAGTTTCAGGGGCCCTAATTCACCCCTCCACTTT.

The chain combines TRBV7-2 with TRBJ2-7; 11 bases are shared with TRBD1. The CDR3 contains 15 residues. V dropped 2 bases and J dropped 3; count of bases not matched to a gene: 3. The germline CDR1 and CDR2 sequences are SGHTA and FQGNSA. Written as DNA, the CDR3 is TGTGCCAGCAGCTTATTCGGGACAGGGGGCTACGAGCAGTACTTC. Translating gives CASSLFGTGGYEQYF.

On this clone itself: One junction end disagrees with the germline gene, perhaps due to a read error. The rearrangement joins TRBV7-9 to TRBJ2-1, with D uncertain. Germline CDR1 reads SEHNR; CDR2 reads FQNEAQ (reference sequence). This CDR3 contains 12 residues. This CDR3 is CASSLEVGLALF. DNA for the CDR3: TGTGCCAGCAGCTTAGAGGTGGGCCTCGCGCTCTTC. Variable domain in full (rest from reference TRBV7-9 and TRBJ2-1): DTGVSQNPRHKITKRGQNVTFRCDPISEHNRLYWYRQTLGQGPEFLTYFQNEAQLEKSRLLSDRFSAERPKGSFSTLEIQRTEQGDSAMYLCASSLEVGLALFGPGTRLTVL.

The rearrangement uses TRBV9 and TRBJ2-5; 7 bases align to TRBD1. Germline CDR1 reads SGDLS; CDR2 reads YYNGEE. This CDR3 has 16 residues. Trimming at V came to 2 bases and at J to 5 bases, leaving 12 bases not matched to a gene. The CDR3 region has the DNA TGTGCCAGCAGCGTGGGGATTACAGGGGATCGGGAGACCCAGTACTTC. The encoded protein is CASSVGITGDRETQYF.

The chain carries TRBV4-1 and TRBJ2-1; D not resolved. CDR1 and CDR2 (germline): MGHRA, YSYEKL. The germline V and J ends were trimmed by 1 base and 1 base, with 11 bases remaining between them. CDR3 length equals 16 residues. CDR3 bases: TGCGCCAGCAGCCAAGGTCAAACAAGTTCCTACAATGAGCAGTTCTTC. Its translation: CASSQGQTSSYNEQFF.

The gene calls are TRBV27 and TRBJ2-7, with 8 bases aligning to TRBD1. After removal of 5 bases from V and 2 bases from J, the junction contained 8 bases not matched to a gene. The CDR3 runs to 15 residues. Per the germline V gene, CDR1 is MNHEY and CDR2 is SMNVEV (reference sequence). CDR3 amino acids: CASSPGQAITYEQYF. The DNA of the CDR3 is TGTGCCAGCAGTCCGGGACAGGCGATTACCTACGAGCAGTACTTC.

The J gene is TRBJ2-1, the V gene TRBV7-8, with 9 positions matching TRBD2. CDR1 is SGHVS, CDR2 FQNEAQ, per germline. The CDR3 consists of 15 residues. Trimming at V came to 4 bases and at J to 0 bases, leaving 1 base not matched to a gene. The chain's CDR3 is CASSYSGSSYNEQFF. The CDR3, as DNA: TGTGCCAGCAGCTATAGCGGGAGCTCCTACAATGAGCAGTTCTTC. Full variable domain (missing parts from reference TRBV7-8 and TRBJ2-1): GAGVSQSPRYKVAKRGQDVALRCDPISGHVSLFWYQQALGQGPEFLTYFQNEAQLDKSGLPSDRFFAERPEGSVSTLKIQRTQQEDSAVYLCASSYSGSSYNEQFFGPGTRLTVL.

This chain joins TRBV28 and TRBJ1-2; no clear D gene. This CDR3 has 11 residues. Trimming removed 7 bases at V and 0 bases at J, with 3 bases between. Per the germline V gene, CDR1 is MDHEN and CDR2 is SYDVKM. The CDR3 sequence is CASTSNYGYTF. Here the CDR3 DNA reads TGTGCCAGCACGTCTAACTATGGCTACACCTTC.

The chain joins TRBV7-8 to TRBJ2-5; D not certain. The CDR3 consists of 11 residues. Trimming removed 7 bases from V and 4 bases from J, with 7 bases in between. Germline CDR1 SGHVS, CDR2 FQNEAQ. CDR3 amino acids: CASTLSETQYF. Written as DNA, the CDR3 is TGTGCCAGCACACTGTCAGAGACCCAGTACTTC.

The chain carries TRBV19 and TRBJ2-2, with TRBD2 identical over 12 bases. CDR1 LNHDA and CDR2 SQIVND come from the germline V gene (reference sequence). V dropped 5 bases and J dropped 0; count of bases not matched to a gene: 1. The CDR3 covers 16 residues. The CDR3 nucleotides read TGTGCCAGTAGTGGGACTAGCGGGTCGAACACCGGGGAGCTGTTTTTT. Protein: CASSGTSGSNTGELFF.

DNA for the CDR3: TGTGCCAGCAGTGAAGATGTCCGACCCCGGGGAGGCACTGAAGCTTTCTTT. It codes for CASSEDVRPRGGTEAFF. The rearrangement joins TRBV2 to TRBJ1-1; D gene uncertain. The CDR3 totals 17 residues. With 1 base removed from V and 4 bases from J, the gap between germline ends came to 19 bases. Germline V CDR1 and CDR2: SNHLY, FYNNEI.

The chain recombines TRBV19 with TRBJ1-5; a weak D match, TRBD1 (5 bases). V lost 9 bases, J lost 3 bases, and 24 bases lay in between. The germline gives CDR1 LNHDA, CDR2 SQIVND (reference sequence). The CDR3 extends over 17 amino acids. For the CDR3, the DNA is TGTGCCAGCCAAAGAGCCCCTATCCAGGGTTCCAATCAGCCCCAGCATTTT. Translation: CASQRAPIQGSNQPQHF.

J is TRBJ2-7 and V is TRBV5-6, with 9 bases fitting TRBD1. This CDR3 region has 13 residues. The germline V gene has CDR1 SGHDT and CDR2 YYEEEE. J lost 6 bases, V lost 4 bases, and 5 bases had no gene match. As DNA, the CDR3 is TGTGCCAGCAGCCACGGACAGGGGAGCGAGCAGTACTTC. It encodes CASSHGQGSEQYF.

The rearrangement uses TRBV9 and TRBJ2-1, with 8 bases aligning to TRBD1. The CDR3 is 15 amino acids. V dropped 0 bases and J dropped 2; count of bases not matched to a gene: 1. Germline CDR1 SGDLS, CDR2 YYNGEE. CDR3 region: CASSVDRGAYNEQFF. The CDR3 nucleotides are TGTGCCAGCAGCGTAGACAGGGGGGCCTACAATGAGCAGTTCTTC.

The chain employs TRBV6-6 and TRBJ2-7, with TRBD2 matching 9 bases. Trimming at V came to 2 bases and at J to 3 bases, leaving 5 bases not matched to a gene. Germline-derived CDR1 and CDR2 are MNHNY and SVGAGI (reference sequence). The CDR3 is 15 amino acids. The CDR3 spells CASSYPDSGSYEQYF. The CDR3, as DNA: TGTGCCAGCAGTTACCCCGATAGCGGGAGCTACGAGCAGTACTTC.

The chain couples TRBV7-9 to TRBJ2-7; 12 bases agree with TRBD1. The CDR3 loop spans 17 amino acids. Germline-derived CDR1 and CDR2 are SEHNR and FQNEAQ (reference sequence). Losses at the gene ends were 1 base for V and 5 bases for J; bases not matched to a gene: 9. The CDR3 sequence is CASSLGLGTGGQDEQYF. CDR3 DNA sequence: TGTGCCAGCAGCTTAGGTCTTGGGACAGGGGGCCAGGACGAGCAGTACTTC.

In DNA form, the CDR3 reads TGTGCCATCAGTGGAGACCTCCTAGGGGGTCAAGAGACCCAGTACTTC. Its protein product is CAISGDLLGGQETQYF. The rearrangement uses TRBV10-3 and TRBJ2-5; perhaps TRBD1 as D (6 bases). V was shortened by 4 bases and J by 2 bases, with 17 bases between the two germline ends. The CDR3 runs 16 residues. Per germline, CDR1 ENHRY and CDR2 SYGVKD.

The gene calls are TRBV4-1 and TRBJ2-7, with a weak D call TRBD2 (7 bases). The CDR3 is 15 amino acids. The germline gives CDR1 MGHRA, CDR2 YSYEKL. V was trimmed by 4 bases and J by 7 bases, leaving 20 bases between them. CDR3: CASSPTGGPLREQYF. DNA for the CDR3: TGCGCCAGCAGCCCAACGGGGGGCCCCCTAAGGGAGCAGTACTTC.

This clone was counted only a few times. The chain couples TRBV9 to TRBJ1-6, with D possibly matching TRBD1 (6 bases). Germline V lookup: CDR1 SGDLS, CDR2 YYNGEE. Trimming took 1 base from V and 7 from J, leaving 9 bases between them. CDR3 length equals 14 residues. DNA of the CDR3: TGTGCCAGCAGCGTATACAGGGCCAATTCACCCCTCCACTTT. Its protein is CASSVYRANSPLHF.

This chain uses TRBV7-2 with TRBJ2-7; the D is unclear. The CDR3 is 14 residues long. Germline CDR1 reads SGHTA; CDR2 reads FQGNSA. Trimming removed 5 bases from V and 3 bases from J, with 14 bases in between. DNA for the CDR3: TGTGCCAGCAGCCCTGATAGGAGTTACTACGAGCAGTACTTC. Its translation is CASSPDRSYYEQYF.

This clone was seen more than once but under ten times. The V call is TRBV6-5, the J call TRBJ2-5, with TRBD2 as a possible D gene (5 bases). Trimming pared 6 bases from V and 4 bases from J, leaving 12 bases between. Germline CDR1 and CDR2: MNHEY and SVGAGI. This CDR3 spans 13 amino acids. The CDR3 spells CASSSLAGETQYF. The CDR3 DNA reads TGTGCCAGCAGCAGTCTTGCGGGAGAGACCCAGTACTTC.

J is TRBJ2-6 and V is TRBV28, with 7 nucleotides matching TRBD1. The CDR3 is made up of 15 amino acids. Germline V gives CDR1 MDHEN, CDR2 SYDVKM. V lost 6 bases and J lost 4; bases outside the gene matches: 6. The CDR3 spells CASRPTGAGANVLTF. In DNA form, the CDR3 reads TGTGCCAGCAGGCCTACAGGGGCCGGGGCCAACGTCCTGACTTTC.

This clone has only a few counts. The V call is TRBV28, the J call TRBJ1-5, with a weak D call TRBD1 (5 bases). Germline CDR1 reads MDHEN; CDR2 reads SYDVKM. The CDR3 extends over 12 amino acids. Trimming stripped 8 bases from V and 3 bases from J, with 8 bases between. Here the CDR3 DNA reads TGTGCCAGCCGACAGAACAATCAGCCCCAGCATTTT. Amino acid sequence: CASRQNNQPQHF.

This rearrangement joins TRBV24-1 to TRBJ1-2, with 8 bases that match TRBD1. Germline CDR1 KGHDR, CDR2 SFDVKD. The trim removed 9 bases at V and 3 bases at J, leaving 5 bases unmatched. CDR3 length: 13 residues. CDR3 amino acids: CATSGQGHYGYTF. The CDR3 DNA is TGTGCCACCTCCGGACAGGGACACTATGGCTACACCTTC.